This TCR beta chain came from a study of T cells in Graves' hyperthyroidism and ophthalmopathy. Study-wide background: Peripheral blood was secured at the point of initial diagnosis, before any treatment. General study results and limits: Blood also showed most of the thyroid clonotypes that were expanded above 0.001.

The source material, RNA transcripts, was used to amplify TCR beta CDR3 regions. The TCR CDR3 first-round RT-PCR relied on the HTBI primer set. TCRdb recomputed calls from the multiplex PCR reads with MiXCR, one row per CDR3 protein. The sample shows over 350,000 distinct CDR3 sequences, under 15% of them seen only once. The V end was cut by 7 bases, the J end by 0 bases, with 12 bases between. This CDR3 is 14 amino acids long. Germline V gene sequence: CDR1 SGHRS, CDR2 YFSETQ. Concerning this clonotype: The antigen is unknown. A read error may explain this, as a much larger clone is one base away.

The sample was blood. This clonotype was sampled from a man between 18 and 29 years old with Graves' ophthalmopathy. V and J are TRBV5-1 and TRBJ2-3; possible D gene TRBD2, 6 bases. CDR3 nucleotide sequence: TGCGCCAGCGGGGGGATACCTAGCACAGATACGCAGTATTTT. Protein sequence: CASGGIPSTDTQYF.